This T cell receptor (beta chain) appears in the sequencing data of a study of beta chain features in type 1 diabetes. Turning to this clone: The target antigen is unknown.

CDR3 length equals 12 residues. V was trimmed by 6 bases and J by 1 base, leaving 6 bases between them. Per germline, CDR1 MNHNY and CDR2 SVGAGI (reference sequence). Findings of the study overall: A possible short-template PCR bias applies equally to patients and controls. The cDNA sequencing approach could over-represent high-TCR-expressing cells.

As every portion of the isolated RNA was reverse transcribed, the sequencing read expressed TCRB transcripts. Libraries were prepared by immunoSEQ multiplex PCR; TCRdb keeps only in-frame clonotypes and omits some of them. There are about 360,000 clones in the sample; roughly 12% occur only once, and 0.015% to 0.02% lies in the top ten. The TCR was taken from a man aged 18 to 29 in good health. Material for sequencing was naive CD4+ T cells from blood. The genes are TRBV6-6 and TRBJ1-2; perhaps TRBD1 as D (5 bases). The CDR3 spells CASSRDNYGYTF. DNA of the CDR3: TGTGCCAGCAGCAGGGATAACTATGGCTACACCTTC.